This TCR beta chain was found in a study of cytomegalovirus exposure and HLA in healthy donors (dated by TCRdb to 2015 to 2018). As for the study more broadly: According to an earlier analysis of a few hundred of the donors, about 179 million T cells yielded roughly 110 million unique TCR beta sequences and 276 Gb of sequence data. An early release covering roughly 580 HLA-typed donors comprised about 300 gigabases of sequencing data and around 80 million unique TCR sequences. Of the 398 genotyped donors, roughly 76% were placed in the genetic ancestry cluster associated with self-reported Caucasian donors. The study aimed to test whether cataloging public T cell receptors could reveal signatures of past pathogen exposure. The study profiled the T cell repertoires of hundreds of subjects by immunosequencing and related them to cytomegalovirus serostatus. Besides the first cohort of 500 to 700 subjects, a separate validation cohort made up of around 120 different subjects was used. To predict cytomegalovirus infection status, the study combined high-throughput TCR immunosequencing, statistical association of individual TCRs with disease status, and machine learning. In a later analysis, previously published TCR beta repertoires from 600 to 850 donors were re-analyzed and high-resolution HLA genotyping was added so that TCR occurrence patterns could be studied. Rather than drawing on any new phenotypic data, the later analysis identified candidate immune exposures from TCR beta sequences and the way those sequences occurred across donors. An earlier analysis of around 540 of the donors applied high-throughput TCR beta sequencing to assess whether each TCR beta V gene segment acted as functional or pseudogenic. Donor age, sex, ethnicity and CMV serostatus were compiled alongside the repertoire data. A later genetic analysis used genome-wide SNP genotypes for about 65% of the 666 donors, treating that subset as a discovery cohort. All discovery cohort repertoires had been generated on a single sequencing platform. Both class I and class II loci were covered by HLA typing, at four-digit resolution. The number of typed donors differed by locus: about 620-640 for A, B, C, DRB1 and DQB1; roughly 510 for DQA1; some 590 for DPA1; and about 450 for DPB1. Roughly 5 DR-DQ haplotypes were handled as single units for association and clustering because linkage in the cohort was strong. Among about 400 genotyped donors of the cohort, an average of approximately 240,000 unique TCR beta nucleotide sequences was sequenced per donor, of which 15% to 20% were non-productive.

What the work shows at the level of the full study, not this receptor alone: Sequencing depth was assumed to be roughly uniform across donors in the presence/absence analyses, though that assumption may not hold. A later analysis found that HLA-associated TCR beta chains were more clonally expanded and had lower generation probabilities than equally common non-associated chains. A group of highly shared sequence variants was considered likely to be a technical artifact of the sequencing pipeline. Across donors, most TCR sequences were observed very rarely, whereas some public TCRs were present in many individuals. When HLA alleles, especially DR and DQ, strongly co-occurred, TCR associations were difficult to assign to individual alleles. According to a later analysis, parvovirus B19, influenza, CMV and Epstein-Barr virus appeared linked to several top co-occurrence clusters. At a false discovery rate of 0.05, a later analysis linked under 20,000 TCR beta sequences to specific HLA alleles. A later genetic analysis associated a missense DCLRE1C variant with V-gene and J-gene trimming of TCR beta chains, and an independent cohort replicated the association. Some IMGT-functional V segments, including TRBV6-2 and TRBV6-3, could not be told apart with the 87-base-pair reads, so those segments were excluded. The cohort was sequenced for TCR beta chains only, and without alpha or paired-chain data the features that could be detected were limited. The authors suggested that the approach could potentially be extended to other disease states and immunological phenotypes. In an earlier analysis of 587 of the donors, most TCR beta V segments appeared in productive rearrangements about 87% or about 30% of the time, broadly matching IMGT annotations. The study gave a list of 150 to 200 TCR beta chains associated with cytomegalovirus. A later analysis found that most CMV-associated TCR beta chains appeared HLA-restricted, with HLA associations seemingly driven largely by CMV exposure. Because counts were too low, around 17 rarely observed V segments, including chromosome 9 orphons, were left out of the earlier analysis of roughly 600 of the donors. Because HLA typing was unavailable for some donors at each locus, only the typed subset was used in association tests. Correlated functional status among segregating V segments might be attributable to linkage disequilibrium, but an unknown experimental factor could not be ruled out. In vitro tests confirmed that three of the cytomegalovirus-associated TCR beta chains recognize cytomegalovirus antigens. A further reported finding was that TCR beta sequences accurately predicted the HLA-A and HLA-B alleles for most subjects in the first cohort. For the cohort, immune exposure information was limited to CMV serostatus. The classifier was reported to diagnose cytomegalovirus status with high specificity and sensitivity in both the original cohort and the validation cohort. In a later genetic analysis, fewer N-insertions in productive TCRs were reported among donors in an Asian-associated ancestry cluster than the approximately 630-donor mean. In a later analysis, the rate of TCR association differed among HLA loci, with DRB1 alleles having the most associated TCRs and HLA-C alleles having the fewest.

As for this clone: Its antigen remains undetermined. Base quality data are lacking; no much larger clone is found one base away.

V and J are truncated by 8 bases and 3 bases respectively, leaving an intervening sequence of 8 bases. As encoded in the germline V gene, CDR1 is MDHEN while CDR2 is SYDVKM. The CDR3 covers 11 residues, taking in both the cysteine and the phenylalanine. CDR3 DNA is the only sequence kept; it has 33 bases, read in frame from the first base. The cohort comprised around 690 healthy bone marrow donors. At the time of sampling, all cohort members were nominally healthy, though unrecorded immune exposures were likely present. The donor was CMV seronegative and was included in the group of over 300 seronegative cohort members. Every donor gave a peripheral blood sample, and the peripheral blood mononuclear cells from that sample were used for TCR beta sequencing. Genomic DNA extraction from the blood cell samples was performed with the Qiagen DNeasy Blood Extraction Kit. Library preparation was by the immunoSEQ multiplex PCR assay. The multiplex PCR relied on a mix of 60 forward primers for TCR Vbeta segments and 13 reverse primers for TCR Jbeta segments. The CDR3 region of rearranged TCR beta genes was amplified from genomic DNA with a multiplex PCR assay. On the Illumina HiSeq System, the amplified TCR beta libraries were sequenced as 87-base-pair reads. On the study's bioinformatics: A later analysis counted tens of millions of unique TCR beta chains across the 640 or so repertoires, and some 12 million of these chains were shared by at least two donors. Raw reads were error-corrected and collapsed into unique sequences with a nearest-neighbor algorithm that merged closely related sequences to remove PCR and sequencing errors. V, D and J gene segments were assigned by aligning CDR3 sequences to IMGT reference sequences. For a sequence to be retained, at least a six-nucleotide match to both a V gene segment and a J gene segment was required. A rearrangement was called productive if the CDR3 had no stop codons and remained in frame with V and J, and every other rearrangement was called non-productive. Following IMGT convention, CDR3 was defined as the stretch from the second conserved V-encoded cysteine up to the conserved J-encoded phenylalanine. The earlier analysis of around 640 of the donors excluded sequences that lacked an unambiguous match to a single V gene segment. In an earlier analysis of around 590 of the donors, a V segment was called functional when productive rearrangements were above 56.7%, and segregating when the standard deviation between donors exceeded 5%. A statistical classification framework was built for diagnosing cytomegalovirus status from the catalog of TCR beta chain sequences. In a later analysis, TCR nucleotide sequences were compared against IMGT/GENE-DB human TR gene sequences so that V and J genes could be assigned. The TCRdist pipeline was used in a later analysis to assign CDR3 sequences and most-parsimonious VDJ recombination scenarios. In a later analysis, each TCR beta chain was defined by its CDR3 amino acid sequence together with its V-gene family, and reads lacking a unique V-gene family were excluded. In a later analysis, 550 to 650 highly shared, low-generation-probability nucleotide sequences were removed to address suspected cross-contamination and a sequencing artifact. In a later analysis, a clonal expansion index was calculated for each public chain from normalized within-repertoire ranks of inferred template counts. In a later analysis, generation probabilities were computed using a VDJ recombination model fitted to out-of-frame rearrangements, and the results were checked against IGoR. Hypergeometric tests were used in a later analysis to score TCR-TCR, TCR-HLA and TCR-CMV co-occurrence, with a repertoire-size bias correction applied to the TCR pairs. In a later analysis, false discovery rates were estimated by permuting HLA or CMV assignments 20 times. In a later analysis, co-occurring TCRs were grouped using DBSCAN, with TCRdist sequence similarity added in when clustering inside HLA-allele-positive subsets. Co-occurrence clustering excluded repertoires with fewer than 30,000 or more than 120,000 public chains, plus five with anomalous nucleotide sharing. Entries here come from immuneACCESS through TCRdb and include only in-frame sequences with V and J called. Some clones fail to appear in such tables; in the studies checked, an unresolved V gene covers under half of the shortfall, and the cause of the remainder is unknown. The V and J calls and clone size come from that table; D and trimming were worked out from the DNA. For this sample there are around 200,000 clones; around 74% appear just once. Together, the top ten hold 2.9% of the sample.

Recombination connected TRBV28 to TRBJ2-7; no D gene call is confident. The origin of this receptor is a male donor in good health and CMV-seronegative. Material: PBMCs. The nucleotide sequence reads as follows: TGTGCCAGCGTCCAGAACTACGAGCAGTACTTC. This translates into CASVQNYEQYF.